The text below deals with one T cell receptor (beta chain). Its antigen target is currently unknown. No base quality values were provided; no much bigger clone lies one nucleotide off. The cohort comprised around 690 healthy bone marrow donors. At the time of sampling, every cohort member was nominally healthy, though immune exposures that went unrecorded were likely present. The donor tested CMV seronegative and was one of the 352 seronegative cohort members. A peripheral blood sample was collected from each donor, and TCR beta sequencing was performed on peripheral blood mononuclear cells. The Qiagen DNeasy Blood Extraction Kit was used to extract genomic DNA from the blood cell samples. Receptor amplification or capture employed the immunoSEQ multiplex PCR assay. A mixture of 60 forward primers for TCR Vbeta segments and 13 reverse primers for TCR Jbeta segments was used in the multiplex PCR. The CDR3 region of rearranged TCR beta genes was amplified from genomic DNA by a multiplex PCR assay. Amplified TCR beta libraries were sequenced as 87-base-pair reads on the Illumina HiSeq System. As for the original processing: A later analysis counted about 80 million unique TCR beta chains across the 600 to 850 repertoires, and around 9.9 million of these chains were shared by at least two donors. To remove PCR and sequencing errors, raw reads were error-corrected and collapsed into unique sequences using a nearest-neighbor algorithm that merged closely related sequences. Alignment of CDR3 sequences to IMGT reference sequences was used to assign V, D and J gene segments. For a sequence to be retained, a match of at least six nucleotides was required to both a V gene segment and a J gene segment. A rearrangement counted as productive if the CDR3 had no stop codons and remained in frame with V and J, and every other rearrangement counted as non-productive. Following IMGT convention, CDR3 was defined as the stretch from the second conserved V-encoded cysteine to the conserved J-encoded phenylalanine. The earlier analysis of 587 of the donors excluded any sequence lacking an unambiguous match to a single V gene segment. An earlier analysis of fewer than 750 of the donors classified V segments as functional when productive rearrangements were above 56.7% and as segregating when the standard deviation between donors was above 5%. A statistical classification framework was developed to diagnose cytomegalovirus status using the catalog of TCR beta chain sequences. A later analysis assigned V and J genes by comparing TCR nucleotide sequences with IMGT/GENE-DB human TR gene sequences. In a later analysis, CDR3 sequences and most-parsimonious VDJ recombination scenarios were assigned using the TCRdist pipeline. In a later analysis, each TCR beta chain was defined by its CDR3 amino acid sequence together with its V-gene family, and reads lacking a unique V-gene family were excluded. A later analysis removed 592 highly shared, low-generation-probability nucleotide sequences to deal with suspected cross-contamination and a sequencing artifact. A later analysis calculated a clonal expansion index for each public chain from normalized within-repertoire ranks of inferred template counts. In a later analysis, generation probabilities were computed with a VDJ recombination model fitted to out-of-frame rearrangements, and the resulting probabilities were checked against IGoR. A later analysis scored TCR-TCR, TCR-HLA and TCR-CMV co-occurrence with hypergeometric tests, applying a repertoire-size bias correction to TCR pairs. A later analysis estimated false discovery rates by permuting HLA or CMV assignments 20 times. In a later analysis, co-occurring TCRs were grouped using DBSCAN, and TCRdist sequence similarity was added for clustering within HLA-allele-positive subsets. Co-occurrence clustering excluded repertoires with fewer than 30,000 or more than 120,000 public chains, plus five with anomalous nucleotide sharing. Here the immuneACCESS table is served through TCRdb, limited to in-frame sequences with V and J called. Missing clones are a known gap in these copies; in checked studies unresolved V genes cover under half, and the rest lacks a known reason. V and J calls and clone size are as listed in that table; D and trimming were resolved from the DNA. Present in this sample are roughly 250,000 clones, around two thirds of which were seen just once. Clones ranked in the top ten supply under 2.5% of the sample.

This sample was included in a study of cytomegalovirus exposure and HLA in healthy donors (dated by TCRdb to the late 2010s). In terms of the full investigation: An earlier analysis of several hundred of the donors reported 276 Gb of sequence data and 95 million to 120 million unique TCR beta sequences obtained from about 180 million T cells. An early release that covered roughly 600 HLA-typed donors contained about 300 gigabases of sequencing data and 85 million to 100 million unique TCR sequences. Among the roughly 380 genotyped donors, approximately 76% belonged to the genetic ancestry cluster associated with self-reported Caucasian donors. The study aimed to test whether signatures of past pathogen exposure could be identified by cataloging public T cell receptors. The T cell repertoires of roughly 660 subjects were profiled by immunosequencing and related to cytomegalovirus serostatus. In addition to the first cohort of 666 subjects, a separate validation cohort of about 120 different subjects was used. To predict cytomegalovirus infection status, the study combined high-throughput TCR immunosequencing, statistical association of individual TCRs with disease status, and machine learning. To study patterns of TCR occurrence, a later analysis re-analyzed previously published TCR beta repertoires from hundreds of donors and added high-resolution HLA genotyping. Rather than using new phenotypic data, the later analysis identified candidate immune exposures from TCR beta sequences and from how often those sequences occurred across donors. To decide whether each TCR beta V gene segment behaved as functional or pseudogenic, an earlier analysis of 587 of the donors relied on high-throughput TCR beta sequencing. Donor age, sex, ethnicity and CMV serostatus were compiled alongside the repertoire data. In a later genetic analysis, genome-wide SNP genotypes for about 60% of the 666 donors were used, and that subset was treated as a discovery cohort. Every repertoire in the discovery cohort had been generated on one and the same sequencing platform. HLA typing included class I and class II loci at four-digit resolution. The number of donors typed differed by locus, with roughly 620-630 for A, B, C, DRB1 and DQB1, more than 500 for DQA1, some 570 for DPA1, and 450 to 480 for DPB1. A handful of DR-DQ haplotypes were handled as single units for association and clustering because linkage in the cohort was strong. Across under 500 genotyped donors of the cohort, an average of about 200,000 unique TCR beta nucleotide sequences per donor were sequenced, and approximately 19% of those sequences were non-productive. What the research found in general, with its limitations: Linkage disequilibrium might explain the correlated functional status among segregating V segments, but an unknown experimental factor could not be excluded. Cytomegalovirus status was reported to be diagnosed by the classifier with high specificity and sensitivity in both the original and validation cohorts. The sequencing pipeline was judged likely to have produced a cluster of highly shared sequence variants as a technical artifact. Seventeen rarely observed V segments, including chromosome 9 orphons, were excluded from the earlier analysis of about 500 of the donors because counts were too low. A later genetic analysis reported fewer N-insertions in productive TCRs among donors in an Asian-associated ancestry cluster than the roughly 620-donor mean. In a later analysis, the rate of TCR association differed among HLA loci, with DRB1 alleles having the most associated TCRs and HLA-C alleles having the fewest. A later analysis found that HLA-associated TCR beta chains were more clonally expanded and had lower generation probabilities than equally common non-associated chains. The only immune exposure information available for the cohort was CMV serostatus. The cohort was sequenced for TCR beta chains only, and without alpha or paired-chain data the features that could be detected were limited. In the study, about 150 TCR beta chains were listed as associated with cytomegalovirus. Most CMV-associated TCR beta chains appeared to be HLA-restricted in a later analysis, and the HLA associations seemed to be driven largely by CMV exposure. Specific HLA alleles were associated with around 18,000 TCR beta sequences at a false discovery rate of 0.05 in a later analysis. A further reported finding was that TCR beta sequences accurately predicted the HLA-A and HLA-B alleles for most subjects in the first cohort. Because the 87-base-pair reads could not distinguish some IMGT-functional V segments, including TRBV6-2 and TRBV6-3, those segments were excluded. Sequencing depth was assumed to be roughly uniform across donors in the presence/absence analyses, though that assumption may not hold. An association between a missense DCLRE1C variant and V-gene and J-gene trimming of TCR beta chains was found in a later genetic analysis and replicated in an independent cohort. Because HLA typing was unavailable for some donors at each locus, only the typed subset was used in association tests. A later analysis reported that several top co-occurrence clusters appeared linked to parvovirus B19, influenza, CMV and Epstein-Barr virus. While some public TCRs were present in many individuals, most TCR sequences turned up only very rarely across donors. The authors suggested that the approach could potentially be generalized to other disease states and immunological phenotypes. In vitro tests confirmed that a few of the cytomegalovirus-associated TCR beta chains recognize cytomegalovirus antigens. Strong co-occurrence of HLA alleles, especially DR and DQ, made assigning TCR associations to individual alleles difficult. Broadly in line with IMGT annotations, most TCR beta V segments showed up in productive rearrangements about 87% or about 30% of the time in an earlier analysis of about 500 of the donors.

For CDR1 and CDR2, the germline V gene lists MGHDK and SYGVNS. The CDR3 runs 15 amino acids, cysteine and phenylalanine included. Just CDR3 DNA is preserved here, 45 bases in frame from base 1. V sheds 3 bases and J sheds 5 bases, leaving 17 bases between their ends. Recombination joined TRBV25-1 with TRBJ2-7; TRBD1 is perhaps the D gene, given 6 matching bases. The sequenced sample was PBMCs. The receptor was isolated from a female donor in good health and CMV-seronegative. The DNA reads as follows: TGTGCCAGCAGTGATTTAGCCACAGGGTTCGACGAGCAGTACTTC. This codes for CASSDLATGFDEQYF.